This T cell receptor beta chain emerged from a study of long-term antiretroviral therapy in people with HIV (dated by TCRdb to 2022 to 2024). A note on the overall study: The earliest samples were collected approximately a decade before the 2015 WHO recommendation for immediate ART, a period when ART was typically delayed until CD4 counts fell. Whether ART initiation and durable HIV suppression were associated with changes in peripheral blood TRB repertoire composition and diversity was tested in a retrospective serial study. The cohort contributed fewer than 200 cryopreserved PBMC samples from 25 to 35 adults with confirmed HIV infection, collected serially over a mean of around six years (range 1-12). Of the roughly 32 participants with HIV, roughly 10 were female. No cross-contamination during QIAcube processing was seen in test extractions of a monoclonal T-cell line run alongside approximately 36 polyclonal samples. Broader findings and caveats from the paper: Unsorted PBMC were profiled instead of sorted CD4+ and CD8+ T cells because pre-ART samples had limited cell numbers. Expanded TRB clones identified before ART initiation dominated the repertoire at all time points, although this dominance fluctuated and declined in many PLHIV after ART. The samples span the years 2004 to 2017, and the ART regimens used may be less effective than current regimens. HIV repertoires had narrower CDR3 length ranges than controls, and the network structure suggested an antigen-experienced repertoire that shifted only slightly toward naive after ART. ART initiation was associated with a significant increase in TRB diversity, but diversity stayed significantly below transplant donor controls even after long-term ART. Inferences about post-ART repertoire changes were limited because no data were available on ART adherence, viral resistance or therapy changes. Owing to limited PBMC availability, only the TCR beta chain was sequenced, without alpha chain pairing.

The immunoSEQ hsTCRB v3.0 assay was used at survey level resolution to sequence the TRB variable region. The target sequencing depth for TRB was about 40,000-55,000 T-cell genomes per sample. TRB libraries were pooled and sequenced on an Illumina MiSeq using a v3 150-cycle kit. Processing in the source paper ran as follows. Analysis of repertoires was carried out in R inside a reproducible Nextflow workflow spanning QC, data transformation and analysis. LymphoSeq2, an R package for exploring AIRR-Seq data, was used to implement custom analyses. A few samples that yielded fewer than 5000 total TRB sequences were excluded, so that approximately 170 HIV repertoires were analyzed. Among the approximately 180 HIV repertoires that were kept, 59 were collected before ART initiation and 120 to 140 were collected after ART initiation. Repertoires were downsampled to 5000 TRB nucleotide sequences, and summary statistics were averaged over 100 downsampling iterations. Only TRB sequences with CDR3 regions of at least seven amino acids were retained for analysis. Two measures captured diversity: a Shannon entropy-derived clonality score and the Gini coefficient. Repertoire networks linked the top 5000 CDR3 amino acid sequences whenever two sequences differed by an edit distance of one. For TRB CDR3 amino acid sequences, GLIPH2 was used to predict antigen specificity groups and MHC restriction. CDR3 amino acid sequences were matched against VDJdb and McPAS-TCR to flag known CMV, EBV, HIV or tissue antigen associations. Pre-ART, post-ART and control groups were compared with Wilcoxon signed-rank tests and Holm-Bonferroni correction. TCRdb carries this immuneACCESS record with in-frame sequences only. Its versions omit some clonotypes, under half of them owing to an unresolved V gene in the studies checked, with the rest unexplained. The D gene and trimming were derived from the DNA, and the V and J assignments and clone size from that table. Here the sample has around 30,000 clones; roughly 96% occur a single time. The ten largest clones capture over 2% of the sample.

Of note for this clone: Which antigen it targets is not known. No much larger clone exists at a distance of one base, and base qualities are not known.

The CDR3 spans 14 residues, from the cysteine through the phenylalanine. Just the 42-base CDR3 DNA is kept, in frame starting at base 1. The germline V gene supplies CDR1 MNHNS and CDR2 SASEGT. Germline trimming amounts to 3 bases on V and 2 bases on J, with 0 as the count of junction bases outside the gene matches. To be included, a participant needed at least one PBMC sample from before ART initiation plus at least two post-ART samples. All participants with HIV were treated in the United States of America. Cryopreserved samples of about 0.95-11 million PBMC were thawed and washed before DNA extraction. At the time of the earliest PBMC sample, participants with HIV were aged between about 20 and 60 years. PBMC samples from each participant spanned 1-4 timepoints before ART initiation and 2-8 timepoints after ART initiation, with a median of 7 samples. Serial HIV viral load, CD4+ T-cell count, ART history and demographic data were obtained for every participant. Using a Qiagen kit on a QIAcube, genomic DNA was extracted from unsorted PBMC, with samples processed in batches of 12.

The TCR originated in a man under 40 with HIV. The sample was unsorted PBMCs, taken 6.5 to 6.9 years after starting antiretroviral therapy. The chain is assembled from TRBV6-1 and TRBJ2-7, with 11 bases in between that match TRBD1. The CDR3 protein is CASSEGQGAYEQYF. The DNA sequence is as follows: TGTGCCAGCAGTGAGGGACAGGGGGCCTACGAGCAGTACTTC.